Listed here are 2 T cell receptor beta chains from one sample, sequenced in a study of T cell responses to AZD1222 COVID-19 vaccine. Data came from immunoSEQ multiplex PCR; TCRdb stores just in-frame clones and leaves some out. The data show approximately 91,000 clones, approximately 89% seen once. The specimen comprised peripheral blood, sampled 28 days after the second AZD1222 dose. The receptors originated from an adult who received the AZD1222 COVID-19 vaccine.

The CDR3 spells CASGKRDFTDTQYF. CDR3 DNA sequence: TGTGCTAGTGGTAAGCGGGATTTTACAGATACGCAGTATTTT. The V call is TRBV12-5, the J call TRBJ2-3; 7 bases fit TRBD2. Losses at the gene ends were 5 bases for V and 3 bases for J; bases not matched to a gene: 5. This CDR3 region has 14 residues. Germline V gene lookup returns CDR1 LGHNT and CDR2 FRNRAP. The full variable domain, rest sourced from reference TRBV12-5 and TRBJ2-3, is DARVTQTPRHKVTEMGQEVTMRCQPILGHNTVFWYRQTMMQGLELLAYFRNRAPLDDSGMPKDRFSAEMPDATLATLKIQPSEPRDSAVYFCASGKRDFTDTQYFGPGTRLTVL.

The rearrangement uses TRBV5-6 and TRBJ2-1; 8 bases agree with TRBD1. Trimming took 3 bases from V and 7 from J; bases not matched to a gene: 9. The CDR3 covers 15 residues. Per the germline V gene, CDR1 is SGHDT and CDR2 is YYEEEE. Here the CDR3 DNA reads TGTGCCAGCAGCTATGGGACAGGAGGGAGTAATGAGCAGTTCTTC. As protein: CASSYGTGGSNEQFF.